The 17 T cell receptor beta chains below come from one sample, sequenced in a study of Graves' ophthalmopathy and Graves' hyperthyroidism. Transcripts of RNA were the source for amplifying TCR beta CDR3 regions. In the first round, RT-PCR was carried out with HTBI primers, and a multiplex PCR formed the second round. TCRdb re-analysed the multiplex PCR reads in MiXCR, keeping a single row per CDR3 protein. The table has 150,000 to 200,000 distinct CDR3 sequences, around 40% seen once. Sequencing was done on a sample of peripheral blood. These receptor sequences come from a man under 40 with Graves' ophthalmopathy.

This chain connects TRBV7-2 to TRBJ1-5; D is undetermined. This CDR3 comprises 15 residues. Germline CDR1 and CDR2: SGHTA and FQGNSA. The V end lost 1 base, the J end lost 0 bases, and 7 bases lay between the germline ends. The CDR3 nucleotides read TGTGCCAGCAGCTTAGTCCCCAATAGCAATCAGCCCCAGCATTTT. It translates to CASSLVPNSNQPQHF.

This clonotype was detected many times. This rearrangement joins TRBV18 to TRBJ1-5; no firm D call. The CDR3 has 15 residues. Trimming took 1 base from V and 5 from J, leaving 12 bases between them. Germline V gives CDR1 KGHSH, CDR2 LQKENI. The CDR3 is CASSPLPPPDQPQHF. The CDR3 bases are TGTGCCAGCTCACCACTGCCCCCGCCGGATCAGCCCCAGCATTTT. The full variable domain, its missing parts supplied by reference TRBV18 and TRBJ1-5, is NAGVMQNPRHLVRRRGQEARLRCSPMKGHSHVYWYRQLPEEGLKFMVYLQKENIIDESGMPKERFSAEFPKEGPSILRIQQVVRGDSAAYFCASSPLPPPDQPQHFGDGTRLSIL.

The genes are TRBV12-5 and TRBJ2-5; D unresolved. The CDR3 extends over 15 amino acids. CDR1 and CDR2 from the germline V gene are LGHNT and FRNRAP. The V end was cut by 7 bases, the J end by 2 bases, with 17 bases between. The DNA for the CDR3 is TGTGCTAGTGCCCTTGGAAGAGGTCTTCAAGAGACCCAGTACTTC. It yields the protein CASALGRGLQETQYF.

This chain uses TRBV28 with TRBJ2-7, with 7 bases fitting TRBD1. The ends lost 3 bases at V and 2 bases at J; junction bases unmatched: 4. The CDR3 length is 14 residues. Germline CDR1 is MDHEN and CDR2 is SYDVKM. CDR3 DNA: TGTGCCAGCAGTTTCCGACAGGGAACCTACGAGCAGTACTTC. Translation gives CASSFRQGTYEQYF.

The rearrangement uses TRBV28 and TRBJ1-6; D remains unclear. V was shortened by 6 bases and J by 9 bases, with 15 bases between the two germline ends. CDR3 size: 14 residues. From germline, CDR1 is MDHEN and CDR2 SYDVKM. The CDR3 protein is CASSPRQGGSPLHF. As DNA, the CDR3 is TGTGCCAGCAGCCCTCGGCAAGGAGGTTCACCCCTCCACTTT.

This clonotype appeared many times. V is TRBV15 and J is TRBJ1-5; no clear D. The germline gives CDR1 LNHNV, CDR2 YYDKDF (reference sequence). This CDR3 spans 12 amino acids. Trimming removed 0 bases from V and 6 bases from J, with 3 bases in between. The DNA of the CDR3 is TGTGCCACCAGCAGAGATCGTCAGCCCCAGCATTTT. It encodes CATSRDRQPQHF.

V gene TRBV28 combines with J gene TRBJ2-2, with D unresolved. The CDR3 sequence is 14 residues long. V was trimmed by 7 bases and J by 0 bases, leaving 9 bases between them. Germline V lookup: CDR1 MDHEN, CDR2 SYDVKM. CDR3: CASKLRPNTGELFF. The CDR3 DNA sequence: TGTGCCAGCAAGTTGCGCCCGAACACCGGGGAGCTGTTTTTT.

This clonotype showed up many times. This chain links TRBV18 with TRBJ1-5; D is undetermined. Trimming removed 3 bases at V and 0 bases at J, with 9 bases between. In germline, CDR1 is KGHSH, CDR2 LQKENI. CDR3 size: 15 residues. CDR3 in amino acids: CASSPRTASNQPQHF. The CDR3 nucleotides are TGTGCCAGCTCACCTCGGACGGCTAGCAATCAGCCCCAGCATTTT.

This clonotype was recorded at least ten times. The chain carries TRBV4-2 and TRBJ1-2, with D perhaps matching TRBD1 (5 bases). V was pared by 0 bases and J by 4 bases, with 18 bases between. The CDR3 contains 17 residues. Germline V CDR1 and CDR2: LGHNA, YNFKEQ. CDR3 coding DNA: TGTGCCAGCAGCCAAGAGGGGGGTAACATCGGGTCCTATGGCTACACCTTC. It is translated as CASSQEGGNIGSYGYTF.

There are many counts of this clonotype. This chain connects TRBV6-5 to TRBJ2-7, with 7 bases identical to TRBD2. Germline loops: CDR1 MNHEY, CDR2 SVGAGI. Losses at the gene ends were 4 bases for V and 2 bases for J; bases not matched to a gene: 5. This CDR3 region has 14 residues. In DNA form, the CDR3 reads TGTGCCAGCAGTTCAAAGCGGGAAACCTACGAGCAGTACTTC. Translating gives CASSSKRETYEQYF.

This clonotype came up many times. The gene calls are TRBV29-1 and TRBJ1-2; no reliable D call. CDR1 is SQVTM, CDR2 ANQGSEA, per germline. V dropped 7 bases and J dropped 1 base, with 13 bases sitting between them. The CDR3 consists of 13 residues. CDR3 loop: CSAHDYINYGYTF. CDR3 nucleotides: TGCAGCGCTCACGATTACATTAACTATGGCTACACCTTC.

This clonotype was seen at least ten times. The J gene is TRBJ2-7, the V gene TRBV28, with a tentative D call TRBD1 (6 bases). Germline CDR1 reads MDHEN; CDR2 reads SYDVKM. With 11 bases removed from V and 1 base from J, the gap between germline ends came to 12 bases. The CDR3 length is 12 residues. This CDR3 reads CACSTGSYEQYF. For the CDR3, the DNA is TGTGCCTGCTCGACAGGATCCTACGAGCAGTACTTC.

Only one count was recorded for this clonotype. The chain combines TRBV6-2 or TRBV6-3 with TRBJ2-7, with 8 bases matching TRBD1. The ends lost 4 bases at V and 4 bases at J; junction bases unmatched: 9. The germline gives CDR1 MNHEY, CDR2 SVGEGT. The CDR3 covers 15 residues. The CDR3 here is CASSSPRQGPYEQYF. For the CDR3, the DNA is TGTGCCAGCAGTTCCCCTCGACAGGGGCCGTACGAGCAGTACTTC.

The chain is built from TRBV10-3 and TRBJ1-1; D possibly corresponds to TRBD1 (6 bases). Germline assignment: CDR1 ENHRY and CDR2 SYGVKD. Trimming shortened V by 6 bases and J by 1 base, and 12 bases separated the two germline ends. The CDR3 is 14 residues long. The CDR3 reads CAIRTGTQNTEAFF. CDR3 bases: TGTGCCATCAGGACTGGGACACAGAACACTGAAGCTTTCTTT.

This clonotype was recorded many times. This could be a read error, since a much larger clone is one nucleotide away. The J gene is TRBJ2-2, the V gene TRBV12-3 or TRBV12-4, with a tentative D call TRBD2 (6 bases). V was trimmed by 7 bases and J by 4 bases, leaving 13 bases between them. The CDR3 is made up of 14 amino acids. CDR3: CASTPGTGTGELFF. CDR3 coding DNA: TGTGCCAGCACCCCCGGGACTGGCACCGGGGAGCTGTTTTTT.

This clonotype was counted many times. The chain carries TRBV28 and TRBJ2-2, with no clear D. Per germline, CDR1 MDHEN and CDR2 SYDVKM. Trimming took off 1 base at V and 6 bases at J, with 12 bases between the two ends. The CDR3 is 15 residues long. CDR3 amino acids: CASSLLGQVSGELFF. DNA for the CDR3: TGTGCCAGCAGTTTATTAGGTCAGGTCTCCGGGGAGCTGTTTTTT.

This clonotype was seen ten or more times. The V and J genes are TRBV4-2 and TRBJ1-1, with D tentatively TRBD1 (6 bases). CDR3 length equals 15 residues. Germline loops: CDR1 LGHNA, CDR2 YNFKEQ. Deletions cut 0 bases from V and 6 bases from J, with 14 bases between. DNA for the CDR3: TGTGCCAGCAGCCAAGAAGTAGGGGGACGCGCTGAAGCTTTCTTT. Protein sequence: CASSQEVGGRAEAFF.